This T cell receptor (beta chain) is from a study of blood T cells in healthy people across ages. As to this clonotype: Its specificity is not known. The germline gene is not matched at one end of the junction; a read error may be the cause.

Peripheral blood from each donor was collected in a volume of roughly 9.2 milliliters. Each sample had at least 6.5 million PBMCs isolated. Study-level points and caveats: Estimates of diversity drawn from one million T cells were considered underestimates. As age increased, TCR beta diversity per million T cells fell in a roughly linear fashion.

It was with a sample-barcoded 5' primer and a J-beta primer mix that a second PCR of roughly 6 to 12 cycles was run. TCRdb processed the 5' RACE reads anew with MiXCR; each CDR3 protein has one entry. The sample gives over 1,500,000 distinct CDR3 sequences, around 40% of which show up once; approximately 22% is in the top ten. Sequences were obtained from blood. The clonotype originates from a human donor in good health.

This CDR3 is CAGSSTIPSQNIQYF. DNA of the CDR3: TGTGCCGGCAGCTCTACCATCCCATCGCAAAACATTCAGTACTTC. The chain couples TRBV7-9 to TRBJ2-4; no reliable D call. The CDR3 extends over 15 amino acids. The V gene's germline CDR1 is SEHNR and CDR2 FQNEAQ (reference sequence).